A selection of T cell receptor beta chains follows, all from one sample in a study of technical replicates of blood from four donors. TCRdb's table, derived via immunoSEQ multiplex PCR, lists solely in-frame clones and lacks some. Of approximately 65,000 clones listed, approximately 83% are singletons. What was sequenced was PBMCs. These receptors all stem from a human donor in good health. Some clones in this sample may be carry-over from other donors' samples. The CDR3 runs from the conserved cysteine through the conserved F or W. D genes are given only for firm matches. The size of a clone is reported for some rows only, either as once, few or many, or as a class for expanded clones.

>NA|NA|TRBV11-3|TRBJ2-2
CASSFRLGENTGELFF
TGTGCCAGCAGCTTCAGACTAGGGGAGAACACCGGGGAGCTGTTTTTT
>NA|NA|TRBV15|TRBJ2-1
CASGSNRRPYNEQFF
TGTGCCAGCGGTTCGAATAGGCGCCCCTACAATGAGCAGTTCTTC
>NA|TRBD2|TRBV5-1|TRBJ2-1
CASSPGGASLEQFF
TGCGCCAGCAGCCCCGGGGGGGCCTCTCTCGAGCAGTTCTTC
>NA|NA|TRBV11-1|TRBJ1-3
CASSSQRNTIYF
TGTGCCAGCAGTTCGCAGAGAAACACCATATATTTT
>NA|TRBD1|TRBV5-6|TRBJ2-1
CASSFTGAPSSYNEQFF
TGTGCCAGCAGCTTTACAGGGGCCCCTTCCTCCTACAATGAGCAGTTCTTC
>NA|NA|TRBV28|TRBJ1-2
CASSSSGDYGYTF
TGTGCCAGCAGTTCCTCAGGTGACTATGGCTACACCTTC
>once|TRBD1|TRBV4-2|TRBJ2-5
CASSQDWQGVQETQYF
TGTGCCAGCAGCCAAGATTGGCAGGGGGTCCAAGAGACCCAGTACTTC
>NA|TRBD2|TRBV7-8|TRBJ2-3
CASSFGLAVTLGTDTQYF
TGTGCCAGCAGCTTTGGACTAGCGGTAACCCTGGGCACAGATACGCAGTATTTT
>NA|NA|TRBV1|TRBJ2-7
CTSSQGSRREPSPINEQYF
TGCACCAGCAGCCAAGGATCAAGGAGGGAGCCTTCCCCGATCAACGAGCAGTACTTC
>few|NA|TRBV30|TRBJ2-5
CAWSVRLKETQYF
TGTGCCTGGAGTGTCAGGCTAAAAGAGACCCAGTACTTC
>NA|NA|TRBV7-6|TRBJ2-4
CASSSRASGNIQYF
TGTGCCAGCAGCTCCCGGGCTTCAGGGAACATTCAGTACTTC
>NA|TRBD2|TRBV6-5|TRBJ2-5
CASSSTSGGVWETQYF
TGTGCCAGCAGTTCAACTAGCGGGGGGGTGTGGGAGACCCAGTACTTC
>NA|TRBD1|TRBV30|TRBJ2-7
CAWSPGGTSYEQYF
TGTGCCTGGAGCCCAGGGGGTACTTCCTACGAGCAGTACTTC
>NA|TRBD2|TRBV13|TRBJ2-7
CASSLEGTSGYEQYF
TGTGCCAGCAGCTTAGAGGGGACTAGCGGATACGAGCAGTACTTC
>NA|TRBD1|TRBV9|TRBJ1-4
CASSGGTANEKLFF
TGTGCCAGCAGCGGCGGGACAGCCAATGAAAAACTGTTTTTT
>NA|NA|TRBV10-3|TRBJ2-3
CAIRGSSGSTDTQYF
TGTGCCATCAGAGGTAGCAGCGGGAGCACAGATACGCAGTATTTT
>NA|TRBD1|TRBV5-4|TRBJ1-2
CASSNPGTGIGAGYTF
TGTGCCAGCAGCAACCCCGGGACAGGGATCGGTGCTGGCTACACCTTC
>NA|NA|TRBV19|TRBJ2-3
CASSIEPGTDTQYF
TGTGCCAGTAGTATCGAGCCTGGCACAGATACGCAGTATTTT
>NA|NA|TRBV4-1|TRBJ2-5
CASSPFGLAGVRETQYF
TGCGCCAGCAGCCCCTTCGGTCTGGCAGGGGTCCGTGAGACCCAGTACTTC
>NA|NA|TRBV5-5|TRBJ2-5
CASRRGERGETQYF
TGTGCCAGCCGGAGGGGCGAAAGAGGGGAGACCCAGTACTTC
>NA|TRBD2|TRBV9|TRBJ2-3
CASSVGPAGAVHTQYF
TGTGCCAGCAGCGTAGGACCAGCGGGAGCCGTGCATACGCAGTATTTT
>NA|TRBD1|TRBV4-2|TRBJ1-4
CASSNPQGGSEKLFF
TGTGCCAGCAGCAACCCACAGGGGGGTAGTGAAAAACTGTTTTTT